The present TCR beta chain was sequenced within a study of shared clonotypes between healthy human individuals. Turning to the study itself: Those who served as donors were two women and a few men between the ages of 18 and 49.

Positively selected for CCR7, the CD45RO-negative cells used as naive CD8 cells excluded terminally differentiated effector memory CD45RA+ cells. Those who donated, Caucasian adults without exception, all lived in Nashville, Tennessee. The CDR3 is made up of 11 amino acids. CDR1 MNHEY and CDR2 SMNVEV come from the germline V gene (reference sequence). The V end was cut by 7 bases, the J end by 7 bases, with 8 bases between. At deep level, the assay was performed. Here immunoSEQ multiplex PCR was the method, and the copy in TCRdb shows in-frame clones only, minus some. Of some 2 million clones listed, just under 95% are singletons.

The clonotype comes from a man younger than 30 in good health. The chain uses TRBV27 and TRBJ2-1; D is undetermined. Material: naive CD8+ T cells sorted from blood. The CDR3, as DNA: TGTGCCAGCAAGATCTTGAATGAGCAGTTCTTC. It codes for CASKILNEQFF.